The 10 T cell receptor beta chains reported below all come from one sample, sequenced in a study of OX40 agonist ivuxolimab in advanced cancers. The repertoire was sequenced with immunoSEQ multiplex PCR; TCRdb's copy has only in-frame clones and lacks some. This sample has 25,000 to 35,000 clones; more than 70% occur once, and the top ten carry roughly a sixth. Material: CD4+ or CD8+ T cells sorted from blood, obtained in a trial of the OX40 agonist ivuxolimab. Receptor source: an adult with an advanced solid tumor such as melanoma, head and neck, liver or kidney cancer.

The chain employs TRBV5-8 and TRBJ2-7; the match to TRBD2 covers 8 bases. The CDR3 sequence is 15 residues long. Germline V gives CDR1 SGHTS, CDR2 YDEGEE. J lost 2 bases, V lost 2 bases, and 6 bases had no gene match. This CDR3 reads CASSFRERGTYEQYF. CDR3 in DNA: TGTGCCAGCAGCTTTAGGGAGCGGGGGACCTACGAGCAGTACTTC.

The CDR3, as DNA: TGTGCCAGCGCGGGAGGGCCTCCCAATGAGCAGTTCTTC. Residues: CASAGGPPNEQFF. V gene TRBV9 combines with J gene TRBJ2-1; TRBD2 agrees at 9 bases. Trimming cost V 7 bases and J 6 bases; bases outside gene matches: 5. The V gene's germline CDR1 is SGDLS and CDR2 YYNGEE. This CDR3 region has 13 residues.

The chain links TRBV27 to TRBJ1-1, with TRBD1 as a possible D gene (5 bases). The CDR3 covers 16 residues. Germline V gene data show CDR1 as MNHEY and CDR2 as SMNVEV (reference sequence). The V and J ends lost 4 bases and 6 bases respectively, with 21 bases between them. The CDR3 region has the DNA TGTGCCAGCAGTTCCGCAAATGGGGGGAGGGTAGCTGAAGCTTTCTTT. Its protein product is CASSSANGGRVAEAFF.

V usage is TRBV29-1 and J usage is TRBJ1-5, with D unclear. The germline gives CDR1 SQVTM, CDR2 ANQGSEA. V dropped 7 bases and J dropped 5 bases, with 18 bases sitting between them. The CDR3 extends over 14 amino acids. CDR3 bases: TGCAGCGCCACTGACGGAACTGCCGATCAGCCCCAGCATTTT. This translates into CSATDGTADQPQHF. Supplemented by reference TRBV29-1 and TRBJ1-5, the full variable domain reads SAVISQKPSRDICQRGTSLTIQCQVDSQVTMMFWYRQQPGQSLTLIATANQGSEATYESGFVIDKFPISRPNLTFSTLTVSNMSPEDSSIYLCSATDGTADQPQHFGDGTRLSIL.

The chain links TRBV27 to TRBJ2-7, with 7 positions matching TRBD2. V shed 3 bases and J 0 bases; nucleotides not matched to a gene: 5. Per germline, CDR1 MNHEY and CDR2 SMNVEV (reference sequence). The CDR3 runs 15 residues. CDR3 region: CASSFVAGLSYEQYF. DNA of the CDR3: TGTGCCAGCAGTTTCGTAGCGGGTCTCTCCTACGAGCAGTACTTC.

This chain connects TRBV6-1 to TRBJ1-5; TRBD1 might be the D (5 bases). Germline V gene sequence: CDR1 MNHNS, CDR2 SASEGT. This CDR3 region has 15 residues. Between the trimmed V and J ends, which lost 6 bases and 2 bases, there was a span of 14 bases. The CDR3 nucleotides are TGTGCCAGCAGGGGGGTGGGGTTGGGCAATCAGCCCCAGCATTTT. The encoded protein is CASRGVGLGNQPQHF.

In this sample, this clone turned up a few times. The chain carries TRBV6-1 and TRBJ1-5; no reliable D call. This CDR3 has 16 amino acids. CDR1 is MNHNS, CDR2 SASEGT, per germline. The V end lost 2 bases, the J end lost 0 bases, and 11 bases lay between the germline ends. The CDR3 region has the DNA TGTGCCAGCAGTGAAACCCGACAATATAGCAATCAGCCCCAGCATTTT. It is translated as CASSETRQYSNQPQHF.

V gene TRBV5-1 combines with J gene TRBJ2-3; D may match TRBD1 or TRBD2 (5 bases each). This CDR3 has 14 residues. Per the germline V gene, CDR1 is SGHRS and CDR2 is YFSETQ. V lost 5 bases and J lost 4, with 14 bases in between. In DNA, the CDR3 is TGCGCCAGCAGGTCCGTTGGGGGTGCAGATACGCAGTATTTT. Translation: CASRSVGGADTQYF.

The count of this clone is one. The rearrangement uses TRBV25-1 and TRBJ1-1; D is undetermined. The CDR3 is made up of 15 amino acids. Between the trimmed V and J ends, which lost 3 bases and 10 bases, there was a span of 21 bases. CDR1 and CDR2 (germline): MGHDK, SYGVNS. CDR3 loop: CASSDPSSPQWGAFF. CDR3 DNA sequence: TGTGCCAGCAGTGACCCCTCCTCCCCACAATGGGGAGCTTTCTTT.

CDR3 nucleotide sequence: TGCGCCAGCAGCCCTGGGACAGGGGTCTTCGAGCAGTACTTC. Protein sequence: CASSPGTGVFEQYF. J is TRBJ2-7 and V is TRBV5-1; 10 bases match TRBD1. The CDR3 spans 14 residues. From germline, CDR1 is SGHRS and CDR2 YFSETQ. V was pared by 4 bases and J by 6 bases, with 7 bases of the junction left unmatched. The whole variable domain, filled in from reference TRBV5-1 and TRBJ2-7, reads KAGVTQTPRYLIKTRGQQVTLSCSPISGHRSVSWYQQTPGQGLQFLFEYFSETQRNKGNFPGRFSGRQFSNSRSEMNVSTLELGDSALYLCASSPGTGVFEQYFGPGTRLTVT.